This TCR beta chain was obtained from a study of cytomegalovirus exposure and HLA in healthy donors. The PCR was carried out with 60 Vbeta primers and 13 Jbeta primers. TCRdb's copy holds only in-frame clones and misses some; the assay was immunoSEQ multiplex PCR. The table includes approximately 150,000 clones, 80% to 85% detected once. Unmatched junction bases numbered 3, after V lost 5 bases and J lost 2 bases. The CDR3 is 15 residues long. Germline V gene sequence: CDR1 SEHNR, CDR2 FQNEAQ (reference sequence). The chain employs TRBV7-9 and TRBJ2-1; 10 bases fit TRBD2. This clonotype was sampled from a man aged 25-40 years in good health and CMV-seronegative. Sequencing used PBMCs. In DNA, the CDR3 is TGTGCCAGCAGCCAACTAGCGGGGACCTACAATGAGCAGTTCTTC. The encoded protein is CASSQLAGTYNEQFF.